This is a list of T cell receptor beta chains from one sample in a study of response to subunit inactivated influenza vaccine. MiXCR, run by TCRdb on the RT-PCR reads, gives a single entry per CDR3 protein. Among some 300,000 distinct CDR3 sequences listed, 20% to 25% were seen once. This material consisted of PBMCs from blood, taken less than 22 months after vaccination. These receptor sequences come from a man between 50 and 70 years old who received an inactivated influenza vaccine. Both conserved end residues are part of each CDR3. D genes are given only for firm matches. A clone size is listed for some rows: how often the clone was seen (once, few, many), or a class if it is expanded.

d_call,j_call,clone_size,v_call,cdr3_nt,cdr3_aa
-,TRBJ1-2,few,TRBV4-3,TGCGCCAGCAGCCAACCCGGGGTCGGCTACACCTTC,CASSQPGVGYTF
-,TRBJ2-1,-,TRBV7-9,TGTGCCAGCAGCTTAGCTTACGGAACAATCAATGAGCAGTTCTTC,CASSLAYGTINEQFF
TRBD1,TRBJ2-7,few,TRBV5-1,TGCGCCAGCAGCCCTAACCCCGGGACAGGGTTCTACGAGCAGTACTTC,CASSPNPGTGFYEQYF
-,TRBJ2-7,few,TRBV11-2,TGTGCCAGCACCTTGTCAGGGCCTACCTACGAGCAGTACTTC,CASTLSGPTYEQYF
-,TRBJ1-5,many,TRBV12-3/TRBV12-4,TGTGCCAGCAGTTTTGACGGGAAGGGGCAGCCCCAGCATTTT,CASSFDGKGQPQHF
-,TRBJ2-1,few,TRBV24-1,TGTGCCACCAGTGATTCCGCCCGTAAGAGGTCCTACAATGAGCAGTTCTTC,CATSDSARKRSYNEQFF
-,TRBJ1-3,-,TRBV14,TGTGCCAGCAGCCAAGATAGGAGTATCGCTGGAAACACCATATATTTT,CASSQDRSIAGNTIYF
-,TRBJ2-3,-,TRBV20-1,TGCAGTGCTATTGGGAGCATTACCCGCCCAGATACGCAGTATTTT,CSAIGSITRPDTQYF
-,TRBJ1-1,many,TRBV12-3/TRBV12-4,TGTGCCAGCAGCCCCGGGCGGAACACTGAAGCTTTCTTT,CASSPGRNTEAFF
TRBD2,TRBJ2-3,many,TRBV20-1,TGCAGTGCCGGGTGGGGGGGGGCAGATACGCAGTATTTT,CSAGWGGADTQYF
TRBD1,TRBJ1-2,-,TRBV4-1,TGCGCCAGCAGCCAAGAGACAGGGGGCTATGGCTACACCTTC,CASSQETGGYGYTF
TRBD1,TRBJ1-2,-,TRBV20-1,TGCAGTGCTAGAGACAGGGGGCCGGGCTACACCTTC,CSARDRGPGYTF
-,TRBJ1-1,-,TRBV5-1,TGCGCCAGCAGCAGGACGGGGATTGAGAACACTGAAGCTTTCTTT,CASSRTGIENTEAFF
-,TRBJ2-4,-,TRBV4-3,TGCGCCAGCAGCCCGGACGGACTAGCCAAAAACATTCAGTACTTC,CASSPDGLAKNIQYF
-,TRBJ1-1,few,TRBV19,TGTGCCAGTAAACCCGTACGACAGAACACTGAAGCTTTCTTT,CASKPVRQNTEAFF
-,TRBJ2-1,-,TRBV28,TGTGCCAGCAGTGGAGGGGAGCGAGGTGCACCTATAAACTCCTACAATGAGCAGTTCTTC,CASSGGERGAPINSYNEQFF
-,TRBJ2-1,-,TRBV12-3/TRBV12-4,TGTGCCAGCAGTTTATCGCAGAGGCAGTTCTTC,CASSLSQRQFF
TRBD1,TRBJ2-1,many,TRBV11-2,TGTGCCAGCAGCCGCGAACGACTGGGGACAGTTACGCTCTTC,CASSRERLGTVTLF
TRBD2,TRBJ2-1,few,TRBV20-1,TGCAGTGCTAGGGGGGGGAGGTACAATGAGCAGTTCTTC,CSARGGRYNEQFF
-,TRBJ1-4,-,TRBV20-1,TGCAGTGCTAGTAGGACAGCTAATAATGAAAAACTGTTTTTT,CSASRTANNEKLFF
-,TRBJ1-6,-,TRBV4-3,TGCGCCAGCAGCCAACGACAGTGGATGGATTCACCCCTCCACTTT,CASSQRQWMDSPLHF
-,TRBJ1-1,-,TRBV5-1,TGCGCCAGCAGCTTGGGCGGGAACCAAGGGAGTACTGAAGCTTTCTTT,CASSLGGNQGSTEAFF
TRBD1,TRBJ2-2,-,TRBV7-9,TGTGCCAGCAGCTCACAGGGGCGCAAGACCGGGGAGCTGTTTTTT,CASSSQGRKTGELFF
-,TRBJ1-2,-,TRBV29-1,TGCAGCGTCAGACGGGGAGCGTATGGCTACACCTTC,CSVRRGAYGYTF
-,TRBJ2-5,-,TRBV18,TGTGCCAGCTCACCAGTCGCTAGGGGTTCGACCCAGTACTTC,CASSPVARGSTQYF
-,TRBJ2-7,few,TRBV5-1,TGCGCCAGCAGCTTGGTTCTCAGAGCCTACGAGCAGTACTTC,CASSLVLRAYEQYF
-,TRBJ1-3,few,TRBV19,TGTGCCAGTCGCCAATCCGGGACGGCTGGAAACACCATATATTTT,CASRQSGTAGNTIYF
-,TRBJ1-1,many,TRBV12-3/TRBV12-4,TGTGCCAGCAGTGCCGGACACTCGAACACTGAAGCTTTCTTT,CASSAGHSNTEAFF
-,TRBJ1-4,-,TRBV28,TGTGCCAGCAGCTCCGAGGGGAGGCTCTATGAAAAACTGTTTTTT,CASSSEGRLYEKLFF
-,TRBJ2-2,-,TRBV6-5,TGTGCCAGCAGTTACCTTCTAGGGACCGGGGAGCTGTTTTTT,CASSYLLGTGELFF
-,TRBJ1-1,few,TRBV7-2,TGTGCCAGCAGCCCAGACCCGCTAACTGAAGCTTTCTTT,CASSPDPLTEAFF
-,TRBJ1-1,-,TRBV11-1,TGTGCCAGCAGCATCGCACAGGGTTTGGGAACTGAAGCTTTCTTT,CASSIAQGLGTEAFF
-,TRBJ1-2,few,TRBV20-1,TGCAGTGCTAGGGCCCCGGGGACGGGCGGTGGCTACACCTTC,CSARAPGTGGGYTF
-,TRBJ1-5,many,TRBV6-5,TGTGCCAGCAGTTTTTTGAGGGGCCCCGGGGAGCCCCAGCATTTT,CASSFLRGPGEPQHF
-,TRBJ2-1,few,TRBV6-2/TRBV6-3,TGTGCCAGCAGTCTACGCCGTCGTATGGTGGTCGGCAGAATTTACAATGAGCAGTTCTTC,CASSLRRRMVVGRIYNEQFF
-,TRBJ1-5,few,TRBV30,TGTGCCTGGAGTCCAAGGGACGGAGCCTACTTTAGCAATCAGCCCCAGCATTTT,CAWSPRDGAYFSNQPQHF
-,TRBJ2-1,few,TRBV11-2,TGTGCCAGCAGCTTGCAGGGCGACTACAATGAGCAGTTCTTC,CASSLQGDYNEQFF
-,TRBJ2-3,few,TRBV2,TGTGCCAGCTCGACTAGGAGATACACAGATACGCAGTATTTT,CASSTRRYTDTQYF
-,TRBJ1-2,few,TRBV5-1,TGCGCCAGCAGCTTGTCAGGGGAAGGCTACACCTTC,CASSLSGEGYTF
-,TRBJ1-5,many,TRBV20-1,TGCAGTGCTAGGGACTGGAATCAGCCCCAGCATTTT,CSARDWNQPQHF
TRBD1,TRBJ2-2,-,TRBV28,TGTGCCAGCAGTGGACCCGGGACAGGGGTCGGCACCGGGGAGCTGTTTTTT,CASSGPGTGVGTGELFF
TRBD2,TRBJ2-3,-,TRBV5-4,TGTGCCAGCAGCCTAAGACTAGCGGGAGGAGCAGATACGCAGTATTTT,CASSLRLAGGADTQYF
TRBD1,TRBJ2-1,few,TRBV3-1,TGTGCCAGCAGCCAAGATGGGGACAGAGGAGCCTACAATGAGCAGTTCTTC,CASSQDGDRGAYNEQFF
-,TRBJ1-5,few,TRBV20-1,TGCAGTGCCTACCGGTCCTCCGATAGCAATCAGCCCCAGCATTTT,CSAYRSSDSNQPQHF
-,TRBJ2-1,few,TRBV12-3/TRBV12-4,TGTGCCAGCAGTTTAGGGGCCCGGAACTCTATATACAATGAGCAGTTCTTC,CASSLGARNSIYNEQFF
TRBD2,TRBJ2-7,few,TRBV27,TGTGCCAGCACTGATCAGACTAGCGGGAGCCACGAGCAGTACTTC,CASTDQTSGSHEQYF
-,TRBJ1-2,-,TRBV5-1,TGCGCCAGCAGCTTGGCCGGAGGGACCAATGGCTACACCTTC,CASSLAGGTNGYTF